The sequence of this T cell receptor beta chain was determined in a study of neoadjuvant anti-PD-1 for oral cavity cancer. On the study more broadly: Non-progressing patients received a fourth nivolumab dose near day 43, then surgery on days 50-56.

Time point described: after neoadjuvant nivolumab, at surgical resection. TCRdb keeps only in-frame clones here, not all; method: immunoSEQ multiplex PCR. This sample has some 33,000 clones; just under 80% occur once, and the top ten carry nearly 3.5%. Note on this clone: Its specificity is unknown.

Study-level findings and limits: Higher pretreatment blood Treg/Th17 ratios correlated with higher pretreatment blood and lower post-treatment tumor TCRbeta clonality.

This material consisted of PBMCs, taken after nivolumab (anti-PD-1) treatment. The source is a person between 40 and 85 years old with oral cavity squamous cell carcinoma.

The CDR3 loop reads CAWTRQGPNEKLFF. Written as DNA, the CDR3 is TGTGCCTGGACCAGACAGGGCCCTAATGAAAAACTGTTTTTT. This chain connects TRBV30 to TRBJ1-4; 7 bases match TRBD1. The V segment lost 4 bases and the J segment 3 bases; nucleotides outside the gene matches: 5. The germline gives CDR1 GTSNPN, CDR2 SVGIG (reference sequence). The CDR3 covers 14 residues.